A selection of T cell receptor beta chains follows, all from one sample in a study of identical twins. MiXCR, run by TCRdb on the 5' RACE reads, gives a single entry per CDR3 protein. Found here are hundreds of thousands of distinct CDR3 sequences, approximately 24% of them singletons; the top ten hold 2.9%. These records were also assigned to another study, of T cells expressing NK-cell markers.

The sequenced sample consisted of CD4+ T cells sorted from blood. The receptors were gathered from a woman younger than 30 in good health. Each CDR3 is given with its conserved first and last residue. Fields, in order: J gene, D gene, V gene, clone size, CDR3 protein, CDR3 DNA. A D gene is named only where the DNA matches it firmly. A clone size is listed for some rows: how often the clone was seen (once, few, many), or a class if it is expanded.

TRBJ2-1 TRBD2 TRBV20-1 few CSARSAGTSGSNEQFF TGCAGTGCTAGGTCAGCCGGGACTAGCGGGAGCAATGAGCAGTTCTTC
TRBJ1-1 - TRBV6-5 - CASSYFNRVGTEAFF TGTGCCAGCAGTTACTTTAACAGGGTGGGGACTGAAGCTTTCTTT
TRBJ2-1 - TRBV5-1 few CASSPAWAAEQFF TGCGCCAGCAGCCCCGCATGGGCGGCTGAGCAGTTCTTC
TRBJ2-2 - TRBV5-8 once CASSPTGRTNTGELFF TGTGCCAGCAGCCCGACAGGCCGGACCAACACCGGGGAGCTGTTTTTT
TRBJ2-1 TRBD2 TRBV20-1 few CSARTSGPLDEQFF TGCAGTGCTCGGACTAGCGGGCCTTTGGATGAGCAGTTCTTC
TRBJ2-1 TRBD2 TRBV7-2 - CASSLPGLSGGEQFF TGTGCCAGCAGCTTACCGGGACTATCGGGGGGTGAGCAGTTCTTC
TRBJ1-1 - TRBV3-1 - CASSQVGAGTEAFF TGTGCCAGCAGCCAAGTCGGGGCTGGGACTGAAGCTTTCTTT
TRBJ1-1 - TRBV5-1 many CASSSQTNTEAFF TGCGCCAGCAGCTCTCAGACGAACACTGAAGCTTTCTTT
TRBJ1-1 TRBD1 TRBV12-3/TRBV12-4 - CASSLRDREGAEAFF TGTGCCAGCAGCCTCCGGGACAGGGAGGGGGCTGAAGCTTTCTTT
TRBJ2-7 - TRBV6-5 many CASSYWGLGRASYEQYF TGTGCCAGCAGTTACTGGGGTCTTGGGCGGGCCTCCTACGAGCAGTACTTC
TRBJ1-2 - TRBV6-1 few CASREVANYGYTF TGTGCCAGCAGGGAGGTCGCCAACTATGGCTACACCTTC
TRBJ2-3 - TRBV9 - CASSVIWGTDTQYF TGTGCCAGCAGCGTAATATGGGGTACAGATACGCAGTATTTT
TRBJ2-1 - TRBV20-1 many CSARRTNEQFF TGCAGTGCTAGGAGGACAAATGAGCAGTTCTTC